This entry lists 31 T cell receptor beta chains sequenced from one sample in a study of molecular identifiers for immune sequencing clone quantification. TCRdb fed the PCR reads into MiXCR, producing one record per CDR3 protein. The sample includes approximately 680,000 distinct CDR3 sequences, about 25% of them seen just once. Sequencing was done on a sample of naive CD8+ T cells from blood, with Jurkat cell RNA spiked in. Subset meaning: FACS-sorted CD8+CD4-CCR7+CD45RA+ naive T cells. Source of these receptors: a human donor in good health. Some libraries in this study had Jurkat cell RNA spiked in.

This clonotype was seen repeatedly, ten times or more. V and J are TRBV4-3 and TRBJ2-2; D is undetermined. The CDR3 is 15 residues long. Deletions cut 0 bases from V and 3 bases from J, with 8 bases between. Looked up from germline, CDR1 is LGHNA and CDR2 is YSLEER. CDR3 amino acids: CASSQDVPDTGELFF. In DNA form, the CDR3 reads TGCGCCAGCAGCCAAGATGTTCCGGACACCGGGGAGCTGTTTTTT.

This sequence joins TRBV7-2 and TRBJ2-1; perhaps TRBD2 as D (6 bases). V lost 0 bases, J lost 9 bases, and 15 bases lay in between. The CDR3 is 15 amino acids. Germline CDR1 SGHTA, CDR2 FQGNSA. This chain's CDR3 is CASSLAYLALSEQFF. CDR3 nucleotides: TGTGCCAGCAGCTTAGCGTATCTAGCGCTCAGTGAGCAGTTCTTC.

The table lists this clonotype with many counts. V gene TRBV28 combines with J gene TRBJ1-2; 7 nucleotides agree with TRBD1. This CDR3 region has 17 residues. The junction had 13 bases not matched to a gene; V was cut back by 3 bases and J by 3 bases. Germline CDR1 is MDHEN and CDR2 is SYDVKM. CDR3 in DNA: TGTGCCAGCAGTTTCCAAAAGACAGGGAGCATCGACTATGGCTACACCTTC. Translation: CASSFQKTGSIDYGYTF.

V gene TRBV12-3 or TRBV12-4 combines with J gene TRBJ2-1; TRBD2 matches at 9 bases. The CDR3 has 16 residues. V was clipped by 5 bases and J by 2 bases; unmatched bases: 7. CDR3 sequence reads: CASSRSGRGTYNEQFF. CDR3 DNA sequence: TGTGCCAGCAGTCGTAGCGGGAGAGGGACCTACAATGAGCAGTTCTTC.

This clonotype was seen more than once but under ten times. This chain links TRBV6-5 with TRBJ2-1; D remains ambiguous. Trimming stripped 0 bases from V and 5 bases from J, with 14 bases between. From germline, CDR1 is MNHEY and CDR2 SVGAGI. CDR3 length: 16 residues. This CDR3 reads CASSYSVSLSDNEQFF. CDR3 DNA sequence: TGTGCCAGCAGTTACTCGGTCAGTCTATCGGACAATGAGCAGTTCTTC.

This clonotype was counted ten times or more. The rearrangement uses TRBV19 and TRBJ1-1; TRBD1 matches 8 bases. V gave up 9 bases and J gave up 1 base; unmatched junction bases: 1. The CDR3 covers 12 residues. Germline CDR1 reads LNHDA; CDR2 reads SQIVND (reference sequence). CDR3 DNA sequence: TGTGCCAGCGGACAGGGGAACACTGAAGCTTTCTTT. Its protein is CASGQGNTEAFF.

V gene TRBV6-1 combines with J gene TRBJ2-1; 9 bases are shared with TRBD2. The CDR3 runs 15 residues. Germline V lookup: CDR1 MNHNS, CDR2 SASEGT. The J segment lost 4 bases and the V segment lost 4 bases, leaving 5 bases of the junction unmatched. The CDR3 here is CASSALLAGYNEQFF. The CDR3 nucleotides read TGTGCCAGCAGTGCATTGCTAGCGGGATACAATGAGCAGTTCTTC.

This clonotype turned up a few times. This chain links TRBV2 with TRBJ2-1, with a tentative D call TRBD2 (6 bases). CDR3 length: 17 residues. V was trimmed by 7 bases and J by 4 bases, leaving 23 bases between them. Germline V gives CDR1 SNHLY, CDR2 FYNNEI. For the CDR3, the DNA is TGTGCCAGCACAGAAATCGAGGGAGGCGGGGAATACAATGAGCAGTTCTTC. The encoded protein is CASTEIEGGGEYNEQFF.

This clonotype has ten or more counts. A read error may produce the germline difference seen at one junction end. The chain combines TRBV7-9 with TRBJ2-1; TRBD2 might be the D (6 bases). There are 15 residues in the CDR3. Germline CDR1 reads SEHNR; CDR2 reads FQNEAQ (reference sequence). The CDR3 nucleotides read TGTGCCAGCAGCTCCGGGGACTCTCCCTACTATGAGCAGTTCTTC. This codes for CASSSGDSPYYEQFF. The complete variable domain, with remaining parts taken from reference TRBV7-9 and TRBJ2-1, reads DTGVSQNPRHKITKRGQNVTFRCDPISEHNRLYWYRQTLGQGPEFLTYFQNEAQLEKSRLLSDRFSAERPKGSFSTLEIQRTEQGDSAMYLCASSSGDSPYYEQFFGPGTRLTVL.

The chain employs TRBV13 and TRBJ2-7; maybe TRBD2 (6 bases). The CDR3 loop spans 16 amino acids. Germline values: CDR1 PRHDT, CDR2 FYEKMQ (reference sequence). Deletions cut 4 bases from V and 4 bases from J, with 20 bases between. The CDR3 here is CASSSLPPGADYEQYF. DNA of the CDR3: TGTGCCAGCAGCTCCCTCCCCCCGGGAGCCGATTACGAGCAGTACTTC.

Comments on this clonotype: Likely a read error: the CDR3 ends without its conserved phenylalanine or tryptophan. The chain has TRBV4-1 and TRBJ1-1; D is undetermined. The ends were cut back, 2 bases at V and 0 bases at J, with 1 base in the middle. The CDR3 runs 12 residues. CDR1 MGHRA and CDR2 YSYEKL come from the germline V gene. The CDR3 is CASSQLNTEAFY. The CDR3 DNA reads TGCGCCAGCAGCCAATTGAACACTGAAGCTTTCTAT.

CDR3 loop: CASSFQTRADLWETQYF. Here the CDR3 DNA reads TGTGCCAGCAGCTTTCAAACTAGAGCGGATCTATGGGAGACCCAGTACTTC. The gene calls are TRBV5-6 and TRBJ2-5; the D gene is possibly TRBD2 (5 bases). The germline V gene has CDR1 SGHDT and CDR2 YYEEEE. V shed 2 bases and J shed 5 bases, with 22 bases lying between them. The CDR3 totals 17 residues.

With respect to this clonotype: A read error is possible here, since a much larger clone lies one base away. The chain has TRBV12-3 or TRBV12-4 and TRBJ2-2, with D possibly being TRBD1 (6 bases). The CDR3 totals 12 residues. The chain's CDR3 is CASSHGQTELIF. CDR3 DNA: TGTGCCAGCAGCCACGGACAGACGGAGCTGATTTTT.

This clonotype was counted at least ten times. The chain combines TRBV4-3 with TRBJ2-7; no reliable D call. From germline, CDR1 is LGHNA and CDR2 YSLEER. The V and J ends lost 4 bases and 0 bases respectively, with 13 bases between them. This CDR3 has 15 amino acids. CDR3 coding DNA: TGCGCCAGCAGCCTCACCAGCGATTCCTCCTACGAGCAGTACTTC. This encodes CASSLTSDSSYEQYF.

The chain is built from TRBV11-2 and TRBJ1-2; D possibly corresponds to TRBD1 (6 bases). Germline-derived CDR1 and CDR2 are SGHAT and FQNNGV. CDR3 size: 14 residues. V was clipped by 0 bases and J by 5 bases, with 10 bases between them. The CDR3 region has the DNA TGTGCCAGCAGCTTAGATTCCACAGGGTATGGCTACACCTTC. Translating it yields CASSLDSTGYGYTF.

For this clonotype: A read error may account for a junction end that differs from germline. The rearrangement uses TRBV4-3 and TRBJ2-7; TRBD1 is a possible D gene (6 bases). The CDR3 is 16 residues long. Germline V gene lookup returns CDR1 LGHNA and CDR2 YSLEER. The CDR3 region is CASSQDTTGPNYKQYF. The DNA for the CDR3 is TGCGCCAGCAGCCAAGATACTACAGGGCCGAACTACAAGCAGTACTTC.

Of note for this clonotype: A much larger clone lies one base from this, so it may be a read error. This likely comes from a read error, as the CDR3 has no conserved phenylalanine or tryptophan at its end. The chain couples TRBV29-1 to TRBJ2-7, with D perhaps matching TRBD1 (6 bases). The CDR3 contains 13 residues. Germline-derived CDR1 and CDR2 are SQVTM and ANQGSEA. V shed 1 base and J shed 4 bases, with 11 bases lying between them. The CDR3: CSVEVAGTYEQYS. CDR3 nucleotides: TGCAGCGTTGAAGTCGCCGGGACATACGAGCAGTACTCC.

With regard to this clonotype: Being one base from a much bigger clone, this may be a read error. The genes are TRBV20-1 and TRBJ1-2; D remains ambiguous. The length of the CDR3 is 11 residues. Germline CDR1 DFQATT, CDR2 SNEGSKA (reference sequence). CDR3 sequence: CSARQVYGCTF. CDR3 DNA sequence: TGCAGTGCTAGACAGGTCTATGGCTGCACCTTC.

Worth noting for this clonotype: This sequence may be a read error, since a much larger clone differs from it by one base. The chain is built from TRBV12-3 or TRBV12-4 and TRBJ2-4, with D possibly being TRBD1 (6 bases). The length of the CDR3 is 15 residues. In DNA, the CDR3 is TGTGCCAGCAGTTTGGTAGGGGGTGAGGAAAACCTTCAGTACTTC. This gives the protein CASSLVGGEENLQYF.

Only a few counts were recorded for this clonotype. The chain couples TRBV5-6 to TRBJ1-5, with a weak D call TRBD1 (5 bases). The CDR3 is 15 residues long. Trimming took 0 bases from V and 3 from J, leaving 10 bases between them. The germline gives CDR1 SGHDT, CDR2 YYEEEE. The CDR3 spells CASSLGGAVNQPQHF. CDR3 coding DNA: TGTGCCAGCAGCTTGGGTGGGGCAGTCAATCAGCCCCAGCATTTT.

The rearrangement uses TRBV3-1 and TRBJ2-2; D call uncertain. Germline lookup yields CDR1 LGHDT and CDR2 YNNKEL (reference sequence). CDR3 length: 13 residues. V shed 0 bases and J shed 6 bases, with 5 bases lying between them. The CDR3 here is CASSQDPPGELFF. CDR3 nucleotides: TGTGCCAGCAGCCAAGATCCCCCCGGGGAGCTGTTTTTT.

With regard to this clonotype: A single base separates this from a much larger clone, so it may be a read error. The chain links TRBV7-9 to TRBJ2-7, with D perhaps matching TRBD2 (6 bases). CDR1 SEHNR and CDR2 FQNEAQ come from the germline V gene (reference sequence). This CDR3 has 14 amino acids. CDR3 residues: CASSHWEEAYGQYF. CDR3 bases: TGTGCCAGCAGCCATTGGGAGGAAGCCTACGGGCAGTACTTC.

This clonotype was recorded many times. J is TRBJ2-2 and V is TRBV7-9; TRBD2 matches at 11 bases. This CDR3 has 16 amino acids. The V and J ends lost 4 bases and 1 base, in that order; junction bases with no gene match: 2. The germline gives CDR1 SEHNR, CDR2 FQNEAQ (reference sequence). This CDR3 is CASSSGLAVNTGELFF. In nucleotides, the CDR3 is TGTGCCAGCAGCTCGGGACTAGCGGTGAACACCGGGGAGCTGTTTTTT.

The chain uses TRBV9 and TRBJ2-7, with 10 positions matching TRBD1. The junction had 10 bases not matched to a gene; V was cut back by 4 bases and J by 3 bases. The CDR3 length is 16 residues. The germline V gene has CDR1 SGDLS and CDR2 YYNGEE. CDR3 nucleotide sequence: TGTGCCAGCAGCCCCCAAAGAGGGACAGGGGTCTACGAGCAGTACTTC. Protein sequence: CASSPQRGTGVYEQYF. The whole variable domain, filled in from reference TRBV9 and TRBJ2-7, reads DSGVTQTPKHLITATGQRVTLRCSPRSGDLSVYWYQQSLDQGLQFLIQYYNGEERAKGNILERFSAQQFPDLHSELNLSSLELGDSALYFCASSPQRGTGVYEQYFGPGTRLTVT.

The CDR3 bases are TGTGCCAGCAGTTCTCGCCTTAGCGGGAGGGCCTACGAGCAGTACTTC. This sequence encodes CASSSRLSGRAYEQYF. V gene TRBV28 combines with J gene TRBJ2-7; 11 nucleotides align to TRBD2. The ends lost 4 bases at V and 2 bases at J; junction bases unmatched: 7. The CDR3 has 16 residues. Germline V CDR1 and CDR2: MDHEN, SYDVKM.

The chain carries TRBV4-3 and TRBJ1-1, with a tentative D call TRBD1 (6 bases). This CDR3 has 15 amino acids. V was cut by 0 bases and J by 10 bases, with 18 bases left in between. Germline V lookup: CDR1 LGHNA, CDR2 YSLEER. CDR3 nucleotides: TGCGCCAGCAGCCAAGAAAAGGGTGGGGGACATACAGCTTTCTTT. Translated, it gives CASSQEKGGGHTAFF.

This clonotype was found many times. The rearrangement links TRBV5-6 to TRBJ2-7; D gene uncertain. The length of the CDR3 is 14 residues. The V end was cut by 0 bases, the J end by 3 bases, with 10 bases between. In germline, CDR1 is SGHDT, CDR2 YYEEEE. The CDR3 DNA is TGTGCCAGCAGCTTGGAAGATCAGCGCTACGAGCAGTACTTC. It translates to CASSLEDQRYEQYF.

Many counts were recorded for this clonotype. The CDR3 bases are TGCAGTGCGAGCAAGCTAGAGAACACTGAAGCTTTCTTT. This translates into CSASKLENTEAFF. The chain has TRBV20-1 and TRBJ1-1; the D is unclear. The germline V gene has CDR1 DFQATT and CDR2 SNEGSKA (reference sequence). The V end was cut by 6 bases, the J end by 1 base, with 12 bases between. The CDR3 spans 13 residues.

This clonotype was seen a few times. The rearrangement joins TRBV13 to TRBJ2-7, with 7 bases fitting TRBD1. The germline V gene encodes CDR1 PRHDT and CDR2 FYEKMQ (reference sequence). This CDR3 comprises 13 residues. V lost 6 bases, J lost 4 bases, and 6 bases stayed unmatched. The CDR3 here is CASSELDRYEQYF. The CDR3 DNA follows: TGTGCCAGCAGTGAACTGGACAGGTACGAGCAGTACTTC.

The chain couples TRBV28 to TRBJ2-2, with D unresolved. Germline V gene lookup returns CDR1 MDHEN and CDR2 SYDVKM. V was shortened by 5 bases and J by 5 bases, with 12 bases between the two germline ends. The CDR3 spans 14 residues. In nucleotides, the CDR3 is TGTGCCAGCAGTAGTCGACTGCGAACCGGGGAGCTGTTTTTT. Translation: CASSSRLRTGELFF.

This clonotype was seen ten or more times. The V call is TRBV12-5, the J call TRBJ1-1; tentative D call: TRBD1 (5 bases). V lost 3 bases and J 3 bases, leaving 8 bases between the germline ends. This CDR3 contains 13 residues. The germline CDR1 and CDR2 sequences are LGHNT and FRNRAP. The CDR3 loop reads CASGFGADTEAFF. CDR3 bases: TGTGCTAGTGGTTTCGGGGCGGACACTGAAGCTTTCTTT.